Sequencing of this T cell receptor beta chain was carried out in a study of blood T cell repertoires in COVID-19. Generated by immunoSEQ multiplex PCR, the TCRdb table keeps only in-frame clones and is missing some. The sample lists roughly 160,000 clones, approximately 90% seen once, with about 5.3% in the top ten. Patients from Seattle were sampled longitudinally, starting during active infection. V lost 0 bases, J lost 0 bases, and 14 bases lay in between. CDR1 LGHNA and CDR2 YSLEER come from the germline V gene. The CDR3 sequence is 18 residues long. Sequencing was performed on peripheral blood. The chain carries TRBV4-3 and TRBJ2-2; D is undetermined. The sequence came from a man younger than 35 with COVID-19, enrolled during active disease. The CDR3 here is CASSQDHVIAPNTGELFF. CDR3 nucleotides: TGCGCCAGCAGCCAAGATCACGTTATAGCCCCGAACACCGGGGAGCTGTTTTTT.